The rows below give T cell receptor beta chains drawn from one sample of a study of graft-versus-host responses after intestinal transplantation. The table came from immunoSEQ multiplex PCR; TCRdb's copy has only in-frame clones and leaves some out. The sample lists over 100,000 clones, over 80% seen once, with over 0.1% in the top ten. These receptors' antigens are unknown. The specimen was unstimulated CD4+ T cells sorted from spleen or lymph node cells, collected before intestinal transplant. The receptors were gathered from a human donor who received an intestinal transplant. CDR3s include the opening cysteine and the closing phenylalanine or tryptophan. D genes are given only for firm matches. Size is omitted from some rows. Given values are once, few, many or a class for expanded clones.

clone_size: NA
d_call: TRBD1
j_call: TRBJ1-3
v_call: TRBV9
cdr3_aa: CASSIRGQGGNTIYF
cdr3_nt: TGTGCCAGCAGCATCAGGGGGCAAGGCGGAAACACCATATATTTT

clone_size: NA
d_call: NA
j_call: TRBJ2-7
v_call: TRBV28
cdr3_aa: CASSWGSSYEQYF
cdr3_nt: TGTGCCAGCAGCTGGGGGAGCTCCTACGAGCAGTACTTC

clone_size: NA
d_call: NA
j_call: TRBJ2-3
v_call: TRBV7-3
cdr3_aa: CASSLTLGHGHTQYF
cdr3_nt: TGTGCCAGCAGCTTAACGTTAGGTCATGGACATACGCAGTATTTT

clone_size: once
d_call: NA
j_call: TRBJ1-2
v_call: TRBV5-4
cdr3_aa: CASTFGRVPGEGYTF
cdr3_nt: TGTGCCAGCACCTTTGGTCGGGTGCCCGGGGAAGGCTACACCTTC

clone_size: NA
d_call: TRBD1
j_call: TRBJ2-7
v_call: TRBV2
cdr3_aa: CASSGQGEIYEQYF
cdr3_nt: TGTGCCAGCAGCGGACAGGGGGAAATCTACGAGCAGTACTTC

clone_size: once
d_call: NA
j_call: TRBJ2-7
v_call: TRBV9
cdr3_aa: CASSPQGSSYEQYF
cdr3_nt: TGTGCCAGCAGCCCCCAGGGTTCCTCCTACGAGCAGTACTTC

clone_size: NA
d_call: NA
j_call: TRBJ1-3
v_call: TRBV5-1
cdr3_aa: CASSLQTGNTIYF
cdr3_nt: TGCGCCAGCAGCTTACAGACTGGAAACACCATATATTTT

clone_size: NA
d_call: NA
j_call: TRBJ2-3
v_call: TRBV7-3
cdr3_aa: CASSLGADTQYF
cdr3_nt: TGTGCCAGCAGCTTAGGGGCAGATACGCAGTATTTT

clone_size: NA
d_call: TRBD1
j_call: TRBJ1-5
v_call: TRBV28
cdr3_aa: CASRSPQGISNQPQHF
cdr3_nt: TGTGCCAGCAGATCCCCACAGGGGATAAGCAATCAGCCCCAGCATTTT

clone_size: NA
d_call: NA
j_call: TRBJ2-3
v_call: TRBV19
cdr3_aa: CASSARRASSTDTQYF
cdr3_nt: TGTGCCAGTAGCGCCCGGCGGGCGTCGTCGACAGATACGCAGTATTTT

clone_size: NA
d_call: NA
j_call: TRBJ1-2
v_call: TRBV15
cdr3_aa: CATSRDQGRASNYGYTF
cdr3_nt: TGTGCCACCAGCAGAGATCAGGGGAGGGCTTCTAACTATGGCTACACCTTC

clone_size: NA
d_call: TRBD2
j_call: TRBJ2-5
v_call: TRBV27
cdr3_aa: CASSLSRTTSGRAGTETQYF
cdr3_nt: TGTGCCAGCAGTTTATCGAGGACGACTAGCGGGAGGGCAGGGACAGAGACCCAGTACTTC

clone_size: NA
d_call: NA
j_call: TRBJ2-7
v_call: TRBV21-1
cdr3_aa: CASSKGVAGGCYEQYF
cdr3_nt: TGTGCCAGCAGCAAAGGGGTAGCGGGAGGGTGCTACGAGCAGTACTTC

clone_size: NA
d_call: NA
j_call: TRBJ1-2
v_call: TRBV27
cdr3_aa: CASTQRQGLNYGYTF
cdr3_nt: TGTGCCAGCACTCAAAGGCAGGGGCTTAACTATGGCTACACCTTC

clone_size: NA
d_call: NA
j_call: TRBJ2-7
v_call: TRBV9
cdr3_aa: CASSVDMGLVYEQYF
cdr3_nt: TGTGCCAGCAGCGTAGATATGGGTTTAGTCTACGAGCAGTACTTC

clone_size: few
d_call: TRBD2
j_call: TRBJ2-1
v_call: TRBV30
cdr3_aa: CAHLTPGLAGEEQFF
cdr3_nt: TGTGCCCATTTGACACCGGGACTAGCGGGAGAAGAGCAGTTCTTC

clone_size: NA
d_call: NA
j_call: TRBJ2-5
v_call: TRBV27
cdr3_aa: CASRLTGQETQYF
cdr3_nt: TGTGCCAGCAGGCTGACAGGTCAAGAGACCCAGTACTTC

clone_size: NA
d_call: NA
j_call: TRBJ1-2
v_call: TRBV5-1
cdr3_aa: CASSLTAPSDGYTF
cdr3_nt: TGCGCCAGCAGCTTGACCGCACCCTCTGATGGCTACACCTTC

clone_size: NA
d_call: TRBD2
j_call: TRBJ2-3
v_call: TRBV9
cdr3_aa: CASSVGAGGPWGTQYF
cdr3_nt: TGTGCCAGCAGCGTAGGGGCGGGAGGGCCCTGGGGTACGCAGTATTTT

clone_size: NA
d_call: NA
j_call: TRBJ1-1
v_call: TRBV6-1
cdr3_aa: CASTPTRTEAFF
cdr3_nt: TGTGCCAGCACCCCTACCCGAACTGAAGCTTTCTTT